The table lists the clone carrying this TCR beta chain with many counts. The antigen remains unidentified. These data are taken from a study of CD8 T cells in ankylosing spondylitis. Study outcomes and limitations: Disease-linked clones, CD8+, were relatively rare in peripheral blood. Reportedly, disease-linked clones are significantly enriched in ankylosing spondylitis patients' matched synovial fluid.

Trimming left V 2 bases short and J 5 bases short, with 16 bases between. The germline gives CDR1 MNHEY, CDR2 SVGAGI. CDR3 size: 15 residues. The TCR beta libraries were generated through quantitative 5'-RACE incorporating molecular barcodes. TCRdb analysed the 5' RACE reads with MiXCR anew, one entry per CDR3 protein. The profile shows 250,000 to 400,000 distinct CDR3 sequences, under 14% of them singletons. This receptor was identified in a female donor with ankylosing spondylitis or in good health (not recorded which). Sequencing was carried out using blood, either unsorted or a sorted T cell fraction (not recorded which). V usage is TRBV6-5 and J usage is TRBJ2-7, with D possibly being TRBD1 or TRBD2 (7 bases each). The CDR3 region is CASSYEGGGRNEQYF. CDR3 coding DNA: TGTGCCAGCAGTTACGAAGGGGGCGGGAGAAACGAGCAGTACTTC.